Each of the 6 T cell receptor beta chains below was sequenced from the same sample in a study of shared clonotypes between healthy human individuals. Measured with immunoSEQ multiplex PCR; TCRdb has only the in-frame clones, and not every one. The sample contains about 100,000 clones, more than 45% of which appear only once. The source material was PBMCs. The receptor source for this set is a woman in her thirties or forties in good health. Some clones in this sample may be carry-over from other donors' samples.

CDR3 protein: CASSPRTSGYNEQFF. Here the CDR3 DNA reads TGTGCCAGCAGTCCCCGGACTAGCGGCTACAATGAGCAGTTCTTC. This rearrangement joins TRBV25-1 to TRBJ2-1; the match to TRBD2 covers 10 bases. The V gene's germline CDR1 is MGHDK and CDR2 SYGVNS. CDR3 length equals 15 residues. V lost 5 bases and J lost 3; bases outside the gene matches: 4.

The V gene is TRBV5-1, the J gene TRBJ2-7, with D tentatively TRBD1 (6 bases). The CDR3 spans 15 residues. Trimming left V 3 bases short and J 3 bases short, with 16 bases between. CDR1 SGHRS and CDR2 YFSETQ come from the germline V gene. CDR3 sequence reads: CASSSAPGAVYEQYF. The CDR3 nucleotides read TGCGCCAGCAGCTCAGCCCCAGGGGCGGTCTACGAGCAGTACTTC.

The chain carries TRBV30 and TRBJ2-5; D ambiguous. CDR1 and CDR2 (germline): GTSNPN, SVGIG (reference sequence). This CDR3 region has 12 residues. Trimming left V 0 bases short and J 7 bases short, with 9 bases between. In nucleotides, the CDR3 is TGTGCCTGGAGTGTGACGATTGGGACCCAGTACTTC. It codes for CAWSVTIGTQYF. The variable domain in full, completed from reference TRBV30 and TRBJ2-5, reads SQTIHQWPATLVQPVGSPLSLECTVEGTSNPNLYWYRQAAGRGLQLLFYSVGIGQISSEVPQNLSASRPQDRQFILSSKKLLLSDSGFYLCAWSVTIGTQYFGPGTRLLVL.

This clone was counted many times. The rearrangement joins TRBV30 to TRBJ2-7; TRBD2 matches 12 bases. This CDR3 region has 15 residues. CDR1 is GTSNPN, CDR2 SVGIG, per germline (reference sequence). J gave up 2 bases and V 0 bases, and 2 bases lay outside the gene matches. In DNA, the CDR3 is TGTGCCTGGAGTGTAGGACTAGCGGGAACCTACGAGCAGTACTTC. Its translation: CAWSVGLAGTYEQYF.

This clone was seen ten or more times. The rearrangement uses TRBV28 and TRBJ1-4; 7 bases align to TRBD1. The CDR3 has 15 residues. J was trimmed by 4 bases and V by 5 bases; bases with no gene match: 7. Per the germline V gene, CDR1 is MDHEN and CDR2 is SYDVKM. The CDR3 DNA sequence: TGTGCCAGCAGTGCCCCCCGGGACAGTAATGAAAAACTGTTTTTT. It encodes CASSAPRDSNEKLFF.

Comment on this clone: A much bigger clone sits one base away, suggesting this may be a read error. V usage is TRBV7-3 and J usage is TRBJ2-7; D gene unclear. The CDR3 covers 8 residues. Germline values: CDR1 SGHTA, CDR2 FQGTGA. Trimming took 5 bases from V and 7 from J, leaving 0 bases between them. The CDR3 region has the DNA TGTGCCAGCAGCGAGCAGTACTTC. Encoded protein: CASSEQYF.